This T cell receptor beta chain was identified during a study of blood T cell repertoires in COVID-19. Overall study: Sources were T cells, B-cell-depleted T cells, or PBMCs; the material itself was cDNA or gDNA.

With 4 bases removed from V and 2 bases from J, the gap between germline ends came to 15 bases. Looked up from germline, CDR1 is MNHEY and CDR2 is SVGAGI. The CDR3 runs 15 residues. Original methodology: Counts of nucleated cells, estimated from reference gene primer amplification, were obtained. Profiled with immunoSEQ multiplex PCR; TCRdb holds only in-frame clones, not every one. The V and J calls and clone size were taken over from that table, and D and trimming were inferred from the DNA. The sample contains roughly 300,000 clones, approximately 80% of which appear only once. The V and J genes are TRBV6-5 and TRBJ2-7; perhaps TRBD1 as D (5 bases). The material sequenced was peripheral blood. This TCR came from an older woman with active or convalescent COVID-19. The CDR3 spells CASSSPAGPTYEQYF. The CDR3 DNA sequence: TGTGCCAGCAGTTCCCCGGCAGGGCCGACCTACGAGCAGTACTTC.